This T cell receptor beta chain was sequenced for a study of CD8+CD57+ T cells in acquired aplastic anemia. Study results and limitations: Controls did not differ significantly from patients in CD8+ Simpson's diversity.

Deletions cut 2 bases from V and 4 bases from J, with 11 bases between. This CDR3 comprises 14 residues. Germline V lookup: CDR1 ENHRY, CDR2 SYGVKD. TCR beta VDJ and CDR3 were profiled, and genomic DNA was the template. Using its own MiXCR run on the reads, TCRdb lists one record per CDR3 protein. This repertoire shows more than 45,000 distinct CDR3 sequences, about 73% found once; its top ten account for less than 40%. Details on this clonotype: No antigen is known for it.

The genes are TRBV10-3 and TRBJ1-1, with D tentatively TRBD1 (6 bases). Sequenced input: sorted CD4+, CD8+, or CD8+CD57+ T cells (not recorded which) from PBMCs. The origin of this receptor is a human donor in good health, serving as a control. The CDR3 nucleotides are TGTGCCATCAGTGAGGCAGGGGAGGTCACTGAAGCTTTCTTT. Protein product: CAISEAGEVTEAFF.